A selection of T cell receptor beta chains follows, all from one sample in a study of response to subunit inactivated influenza vaccine. TCRdb recomputed calls from the RT-PCR reads with MiXCR, one row per CDR3 protein. Counted here are about 480,000 distinct CDR3 sequences, approximately 11% occurring once; the ten biggest clones make up 9.5% to 15%. This specimen was PBMCs from blood, taken 35 to 45 days after vaccination. The receptor source for this set is a middle-aged man who received an inactivated influenza vaccine. Both conserved end residues are part of each CDR3. The D gene is left open where the match is weak. The size entry is marked missing in some rows and otherwise reads once, few, many or a size class.

TRBV20-1	NA	TRBJ2-3	NA	CSANTPSTDTQYF	TGCAGTGCTAACACCCCTTCCACAGATACGCAGTATTTT
TRBV5-1	NA	TRBJ2-7	many	CASSSLTGLGDEQYF	TGCGCCAGCAGCTCTTTGACAGGCTTGGGGGACGAGCAGTACTTC
TRBV5-6	NA	TRBJ1-1	NA	CASSLGQERNTEAFF	TGTGCCAGCAGCTTGGGCCAAGAGAGGAACACTGAAGCTTTCTTT
TRBV5-1	NA	TRBJ1-1	few	CASSLDISNTEAFF	TGCGCCAGCAGCTTGGATATTTCGAACACTGAAGCTTTCTTT
TRBV20-1	TRBD1	TRBJ1-6	many	CSARNPGTVASPLHF	TGCAGTGCTAGAAACCCCGGGACAGTGGCCTCACCCCTCCACTTT
TRBV7-2	TRBD2	TRBJ2-7	NA	CASSNSGGWEQYF	TGTGCCAGCAGCAATAGCGGGGGGTGGGAGCAGTACTTC
TRBV12-3/TRBV12-4	NA	TRBJ2-7	few	CASSLSDTYAYEQYF	TGTGCCAGCAGTTTGAGCGACACCTACGCCTACGAGCAGTACTTC
TRBV6-2/TRBV6-3	TRBD2	TRBJ2-7	few	CASSYPGLAGLEQYF	TGTGCCAGCAGTTACCCGGGACTAGCGGGACTCGAGCAGTACTTC
TRBV20-1	TRBD2	TRBJ2-3	few	CSARDLQSISGGPASRTDTQYF	TGCAGTGCTAGAGATCTGCAGTCCATCAGCGGGGGGCCGGCATCGAGGACAGATACGCAGTATTTT
TRBV7-8	TRBD1	TRBJ2-3	NA	CASSFPQGAKVDTDTQYF	TGTGCCAGCAGCTTTCCGCAGGGGGCGAAGGTTGACACAGATACGCAGTATTTT
TRBV6-5	TRBD2	TRBJ2-1	NA	CASSYKLAGGGEQFF	TGTGCCAGCAGTTATAAGCTAGCGGGAGGCGGTGAGCAGTTCTTC
TRBV4-3	TRBD2	TRBJ2-1	few	CASSQGPGTSGDEQFF	TGCGCCAGCAGCCAAGGTCCCGGGACTAGCGGGGATGAGCAGTTCTTC
TRBV3-1	TRBD1	TRBJ1-6	few	CASSPTTGLASPLHF	TGTGCCAGCAGCCCTACGACAGGGTTGGCTTCACCCCTCCACTTT
TRBV5-1	NA	TRBJ1-4	many	CASSLVGGEKLFF	TGCGCCAGCAGCTTGGTGGGCGGTGAAAAACTGTTTTTT
TRBV6-5	NA	TRBJ2-7	many	CASSYSRSAGTTYEQYF	TGTGCCAGCAGTTACTCGAGGTCGGCGGGCACCACCTACGAGCAGTACTTC
TRBV20-1	NA	TRBJ2-3	many	CSATPLGSSAYLNTDTQYF	TGCAGTGCTACTCCCCTTGGGAGTAGCGCTTACCTTAACACAGATACGCAGTATTTT
TRBV20-1	TRBD1	TRBJ1-5	NA	CSAMTRTGGNQPQHF	TGCAGTGCTATGACAAGGACAGGGGGGAATCAGCCCCAGCATTTT
TRBV20-1	NA	TRBJ2-7	NA	CSARSGRTTYEQYF	TGCAGTGCTAGATCAGGGAGGACTACATACGAGCAGTACTTC
TRBV16	NA	TRBJ1-1	NA	CASSQFSQGLNTEAFF	TGTGCCAGCAGCCAATTTTCGCAGGGGTTGAACACTGAAGCTTTCTTT
TRBV5-1	NA	TRBJ1-2	many	CASSLNVDRANGYTF	TGCGCCAGCAGCTTGAACGTGGATAGGGCTAATGGCTACACCTTC
TRBV28	NA	TRBJ1-2	NA	CASSLPASGGSYGYTF	TGTGCCAGCAGTTTGCCGGCATCTGGAGGGAGCTATGGCTACACCTTC
TRBV27	TRBD2	TRBJ2-7	many	CASSRDPGLAVSEQYF	TGTGCCAGCAGTCGTGATCCGGGACTAGCGGTCAGCGAGCAGTACTTC
TRBV11-2	NA	TRBJ2-5	NA	CASSSLRDTQETQYF	TGTGCCAGCAGCTCCCTCCGGGACACCCAAGAGACCCAGTACTTC
TRBV10-3	NA	TRBJ2-1	few	CAISVLGSDNEQFF	TGTGCCATCAGTGTTCTAGGGTCGGACAATGAGCAGTTCTTC
TRBV7-2	TRBD1	TRBJ1-2	many	CASSNRGGNGYTF	TGTGCCAGCAGTAACAGGGGAGGGAATGGCTACACCTTC
TRBV5-1	TRBD1	TRBJ2-2	few	CASSLKTGTGTAGELFF	TGCGCCAGCAGCTTGAAAACCGGGACAGGGACGGCCGGGGAGCTGTTTTTT
TRBV7-6	NA	TRBJ2-5	many	CASSFGHRETQYF	TGTGCCAGCAGCTTCGGGCACAGAGAGACCCAGTACTTC
TRBV23-1	NA	TRBJ2-7	NA	CASSQSLQGPPKEQYF	TGCGCCAGCAGTCAATCCCTTCAAGGCCCTCCGAAGGAGCAGTACTTC
TRBV12-3/TRBV12-4	NA	TRBJ1-1	NA	CASTFRGKAFF	TGTGCCAGCACTTTCCGGGGTAAAGCTTTCTTT
TRBV12-3/TRBV12-4	NA	TRBJ2-6	NA	CASSLRDAGANVLTF	TGTGCCAGCAGTTTAAGGGACGCTGGGGCCAACGTCCTGACTTTC
TRBV5-1	NA	TRBJ1-6	few	CASSLQNRNSPLHF	TGCGCCAGCAGCTTGCAAAATCGGAATTCACCCCTCCACTTT
TRBV12-3/TRBV12-4	NA	TRBJ1-1	many	CASSLYRRNTEAFF	TGTGCCAGCAGTTTATACAGGAGGAACACTGAAGCTTTCTTT
TRBV14	NA	TRBJ2-3	NA	CASSQDAVSADTQYF	TGTGCCAGCAGCCAAGACGCGGTTAGCGCAGATACGCAGTATTTT
TRBV6-5	NA	TRBJ1-5	many	CARDISPPISNQPQHF	TGTGCCAGGGATATTTCTCCTCCAATTAGCAATCAGCCCCAGCATTTT
TRBV20-1	NA	TRBJ1-3	many	CSARDVGSAGNTIYF	TGCAGTGCTAGAGATGTTGGGTCCGCTGGAAACACCATATATTTT
TRBV3-1	NA	TRBJ2-2	NA	CASSQTASGELFF	TGTGCCAGCAGCCAGACGGCGTCCGGGGAGCTGTTTTTT